This passage covers 15 T cell receptor beta chains from one sample sequenced in a study of T-cell memory formation after mild COVID-19. TCRdb passed the 5' RACE reads through MiXCR, listing each CDR3 protein once. This table holds roughly 35,000 distinct CDR3 sequences, around a fifth found once. Material for sequencing was PBMCs or a T cell subset sorted from them (not recorded which). Source of these receptors: an adult who had mild COVID-19 (a few samples of this study predate the infection). Cell type and time point are not known.

Many counts were recorded for this clonotype. This chain links TRBV30 with TRBJ2-1; maybe TRBD2 (5 bases). Germline CDR1 is GTSNPN and CDR2 is SVGIG (reference sequence). CDR3 length: 14 residues. Between the trimmed V and J ends, which lost 4 bases and 0 bases, there was a span of 10 bases. The CDR3 nucleotides are TGTGCCTGGACCCGACTACCCTCCTACAATGAGCAGTTCTTC. Translating gives CAWTRLPSYNEQFF.

This clonotype was counted ten times or more. The rearrangement links TRBV5-4 to TRBJ2-7, with 7 bases aligning to TRBD1. Germline V lookup: CDR1 SGHNT, CDR2 YYREEE (reference sequence). Trimming took 4 bases from V and 4 from J; bases not matched to a gene: 5. The CDR3 has 13 amino acids. CDR3 sequence: CASSGIQGYEQYF. The CDR3 region has the DNA TGTGCCAGCAGCGGAATACAGGGGTACGAGCAGTACTTC.

This clonotype was seen repeatedly, ten times or more. The chain recombines TRBV7-2 with TRBJ1-2; 10 bases agree with TRBD1. CDR1 is SGHTA, CDR2 FQGNSA, per germline. V was clipped by 5 bases and J by 4 bases; unmatched bases: 10. The CDR3 runs to 16 residues. Here the CDR3 DNA reads TGTGCCAGCAGCCCACGCCGACAGGGGGCATTCTATGGCTACACCTTC. This gives the protein CASSPRRQGAFYGYTF. Complete variable domain (other parts from reference TRBV7-2 and TRBJ1-2): GAGVSQSPSNKVTEKGKDVELRCDPISGHTALYWYRQSLGQGLEFLIYFQGNSAPDKSGLPSDRFSAERTGGSVSTLTIQRTQQEDSAVYLCASSPRRQGAFYGYTFGSGTRLTVV.

This chain links TRBV29-1 with TRBJ2-1, with D unresolved. The germline CDR1 and CDR2 sequences are SQVTM and ANQGSEA. The CDR3 is 11 amino acids. V lost 2 bases to trimming and J lost 5 bases, with 4 bases between them. CDR3 amino acids: CSVERNNEQFF. The CDR3 coding sequence is TGCAGCGTTGAACGAAACAATGAGCAGTTCTTC.

This clonotype was detected ten times or more. This sequence joins TRBV5-1 and TRBJ1-6; tentatively, D is TRBD1 (5 bases). Trimming cost V 2 bases and J 7 bases, with 10 bases left between them. CDR1 is SGHRS, CDR2 YFSETQ, per germline. The CDR3 loop spans 14 amino acids. The CDR3 here is CASSLGAPNSPLHF. The CDR3 DNA reads TGCGCCAGCAGCTTAGGGGCCCCAAATTCACCCCTCCACTTT.

This clonotype was counted ten times or more. V and J are TRBV27 and TRBJ1-1, with TRBD1 identical over 9 bases. With 8 bases clipped from V and 2 bases from J, the junction kept 6 bases outside the gene matches. The CDR3 loop spans 14 amino acids. CDR1 and CDR2 from the germline V gene are MNHEY and SMNVEV (reference sequence). CDR3 region: CASRWTGANTEAFF. The CDR3 DNA is TGTGCCAGCCGCTGGACAGGGGCTAACACTGAAGCTTTCTTT.

This clonotype showed up many times. This chain connects TRBV4-1 to TRBJ1-2, with D perhaps TRBD1 (6 bases). Trimming took off 0 bases at V and 4 bases at J, with 15 bases between the two ends. This CDR3 is 16 amino acids long. Germline CDR1 and CDR2: MGHRA and YSYEKL. The CDR3 is CASSQEGTGFSYGYTF. The CDR3 DNA is TGCGCCAGCAGCCAAGAGGGTACAGGGTTTTCCTATGGCTACACCTTC.

This clonotype was seen at least ten times. CDR3 amino acids: CASSLDSYYGYTF. For the CDR3, the DNA is TGTGCCAGCAGCTTAGACAGCTACTATGGCTACACCTTC. V usage is TRBV7-9 and J usage is TRBJ1-2, with D unresolved. The CDR3 sequence is 13 residues long. Deletions cut 1 base from V and 3 bases from J, with 6 bases between. Per germline, CDR1 SEHNR and CDR2 FQNEAQ (reference sequence).

Many counts were recorded for this clonotype. This chain joins TRBV15 and TRBJ1-5; no reliable D call. This CDR3 has 18 amino acids. CDR1 and CDR2 (germline): LNHNV, YYDKDF (reference sequence). V was clipped by 0 bases and J by 4 bases, with 19 bases between them. CDR3 region: CATSRDSVLGLRNQPQHF. For the CDR3, the DNA is TGTGCCACCAGCAGAGATTCAGTCTTGGGTCTTCGGAATCAGCCCCAGCATTTT.

This clonotype was seen ten or more times. The chain has TRBV28 and TRBJ2-3; D is possibly TRBD1 or TRBD2 (7 bases each). From germline, CDR1 is MDHEN and CDR2 SYDVKM. This CDR3 is built from 15 residues. Trimming shortened V by 5 bases and J by 1 base, and 13 bases separated the two germline ends. CDR3 region: CASSPGGGGTDTQYF. CDR3 nucleotides: TGTGCCAGCAGTCCAGGGGGAGGGGGCACAGATACGCAGTATTTT.

This clonotype showed up many times. The genes are TRBV3-1 and TRBJ2-3; D is possibly TRBD2 (5 bases). CDR3 length equals 15 residues. Germline CDR1 is LGHDT and CDR2 is YNNKEL (reference sequence). The germline V and J ends were trimmed by 3 bases and 6 bases, with 16 bases remaining between them. The CDR3 coding sequence is TGTGCCAGCAGCCAGGCACGTCGGAGGTCCGATACGCAGTATTTT. Translating gives CASSQARRRSDTQYF.

This clonotype was observed at least ten times. The gene calls are TRBV5-1 and TRBJ1-2; D ambiguous. The CDR3 is made up of 13 amino acids. CDR1 and CDR2 from the germline V gene are SGHRS and YFSETQ. V was clipped by 0 bases and J by 8 bases, with 11 bases between them. The CDR3 nucleotides are TGCGCCAGCAGCTTGGAGGTGTCTTTGGGCTACACCTTC. Its protein product is CASSLEVSLGYTF.

There are many counts of this clonotype. The chain uses TRBV7-2 and TRBJ2-1, with a possible D match to TRBD2 (7 bases). The CDR3 has 17 residues. The ends were cut back, 5 bases at V and 6 bases at J, with 23 bases in the middle. CDR1 and CDR2 (germline): SGHTA, FQGNSA. The CDR3 here is CASSLERGRRGPNEQFF. The CDR3 DNA is TGTGCCAGCAGCCTCGAAAGAGGACGGCGGGGGCCCAATGAGCAGTTCTTC.

As to this clonotype: Possible read error: a much larger clone is one base away. V is TRBV18 and J is TRBJ2-2; a weak D match, TRBD2 (5 bases). The CDR3 has 13 residues. V dropped 1 base and J dropped 5 bases, with 5 bases sitting between them. CDR1 and CDR2 (germline): KGHSH, LQKENI. The CDR3 DNA follows: TGTGCCAGCTCACCACGGGAGACCGGGGAGCTGTTTTTT. Residues: CASSPRETGELFF.

This clonotype was recorded many times. The chain employs TRBV4-2 and TRBJ1-5; a possible D gene is TRBD1 (6 bases). The CDR3 runs 15 residues. Trimming pared 0 bases from V and 3 bases from J, leaving 9 bases between. CDR1 is LGHNA, CDR2 YNFKEQ, per germline. CDR3 sequence reads: CASSQDGGANQPQHF. CDR3 nucleotides: TGTGCCAGCAGCCAAGACGGGGGGGCCAATCAGCCCCAGCATTTT.